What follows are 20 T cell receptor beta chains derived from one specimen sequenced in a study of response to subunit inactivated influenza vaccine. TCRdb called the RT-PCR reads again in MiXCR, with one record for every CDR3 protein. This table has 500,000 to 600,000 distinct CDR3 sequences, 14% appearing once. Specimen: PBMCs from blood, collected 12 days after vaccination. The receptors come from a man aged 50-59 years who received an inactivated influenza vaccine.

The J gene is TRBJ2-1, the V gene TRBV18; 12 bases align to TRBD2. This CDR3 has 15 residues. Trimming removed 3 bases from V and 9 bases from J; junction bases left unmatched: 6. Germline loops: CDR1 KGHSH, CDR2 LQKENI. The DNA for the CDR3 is TGTGCCAGCTCACCGTCTAGCGGGGGGGCCATTGAGCAGTTCTTC. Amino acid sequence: CASSPSSGGAIEQFF. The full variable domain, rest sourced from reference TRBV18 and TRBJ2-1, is NAGVMQNPRHLVRRRGQEARLRCSPMKGHSHVYWYRQLPEEGLKFMVYLQKENIIDESGMPKERFSAEFPKEGPSILRIQQVVRGDSAAYFCASSPSSGGAIEQFFGPGTRLTVL.

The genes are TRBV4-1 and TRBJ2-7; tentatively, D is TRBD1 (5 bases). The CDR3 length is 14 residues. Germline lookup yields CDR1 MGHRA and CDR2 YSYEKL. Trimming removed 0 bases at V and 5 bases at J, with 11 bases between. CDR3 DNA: TGCGCCAGCAGCCAAGATAGGGGATCCGACGAGCAGTACTTC. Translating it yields CASSQDRGSDEQYF.

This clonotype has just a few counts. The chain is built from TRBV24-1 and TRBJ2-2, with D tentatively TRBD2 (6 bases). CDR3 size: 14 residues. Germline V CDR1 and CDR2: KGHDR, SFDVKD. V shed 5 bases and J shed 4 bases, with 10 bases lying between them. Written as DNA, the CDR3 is TGTGCCACCAGTGGCCACGGGGGCACCGGGGAGCTGTTTTTT. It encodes CATSGHGGTGELFF.

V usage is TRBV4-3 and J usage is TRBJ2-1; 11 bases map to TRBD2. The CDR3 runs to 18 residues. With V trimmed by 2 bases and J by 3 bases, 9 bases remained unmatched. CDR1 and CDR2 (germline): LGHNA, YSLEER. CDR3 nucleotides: TGCGCCAGCAGCCAAAACCCGGGACTAGCGGATCTCTACAATGAGCAGTTCTTC. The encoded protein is CASSQNPGLADLYNEQFF.

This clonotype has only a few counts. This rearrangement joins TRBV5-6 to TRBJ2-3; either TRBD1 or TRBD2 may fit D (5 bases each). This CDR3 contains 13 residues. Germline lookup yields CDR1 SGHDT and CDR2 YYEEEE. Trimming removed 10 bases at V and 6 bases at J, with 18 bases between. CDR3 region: CAGSRQLMDTQYF. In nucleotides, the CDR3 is TGTGCCGGGAGCCGACAGCTTATGGATACGCAGTATTTT.

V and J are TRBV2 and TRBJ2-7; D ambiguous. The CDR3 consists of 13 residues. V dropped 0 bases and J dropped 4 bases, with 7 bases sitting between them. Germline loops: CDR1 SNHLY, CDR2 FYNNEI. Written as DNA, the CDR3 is TGTGCCAGCAGTGAAGCGCTTGGGTACGAGCAGTACTTC. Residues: CASSEALGYEQYF.

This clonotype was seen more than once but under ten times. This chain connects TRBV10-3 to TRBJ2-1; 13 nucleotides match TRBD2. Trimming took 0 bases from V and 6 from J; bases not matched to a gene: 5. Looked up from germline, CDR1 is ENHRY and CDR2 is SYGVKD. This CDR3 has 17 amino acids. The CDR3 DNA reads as TGTGCCATCAGTGAGTCTACTAGCGGGAGGGTAGGCAATGAGCAGTTCTTC. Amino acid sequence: CAISESTSGRVGNEQFF.

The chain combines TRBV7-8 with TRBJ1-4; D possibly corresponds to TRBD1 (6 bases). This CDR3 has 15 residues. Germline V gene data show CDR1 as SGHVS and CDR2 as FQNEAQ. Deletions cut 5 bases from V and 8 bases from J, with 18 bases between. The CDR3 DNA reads TGTGCCAGCAGCCCCAGAGGGGGTCGGGAGGAAAAACTGTTTTTT. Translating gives CASSPRGGREEKLFF. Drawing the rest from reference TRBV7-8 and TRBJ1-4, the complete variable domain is GAGVSQSPRYKVAKRGQDVALRCDPISGHVSLFWYQQALGQGPEFLTYFQNEAQLDKSGLPSDRFFAERPEGSVSTLKIQRTQQEDSAVYLCASSPRGGREEKLFFGSGTQLSVL.

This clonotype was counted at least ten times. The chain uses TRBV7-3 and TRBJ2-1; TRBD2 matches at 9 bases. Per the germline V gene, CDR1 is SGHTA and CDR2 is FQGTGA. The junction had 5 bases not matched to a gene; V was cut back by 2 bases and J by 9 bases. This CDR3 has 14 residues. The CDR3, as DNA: TGTGCCAGCAGCTTATCCCTAGCGGGACGTGAGCAGTTCTTC. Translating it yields CASSLSLAGREQFF.

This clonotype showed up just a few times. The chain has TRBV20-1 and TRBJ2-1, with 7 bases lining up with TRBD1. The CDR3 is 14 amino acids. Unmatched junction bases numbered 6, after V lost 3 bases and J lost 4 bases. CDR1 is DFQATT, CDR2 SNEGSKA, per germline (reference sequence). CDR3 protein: CSASRDSLYNEQFF. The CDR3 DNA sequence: TGCAGTGCTAGCCGGGACAGCCTTTACAATGAGCAGTTCTTC.

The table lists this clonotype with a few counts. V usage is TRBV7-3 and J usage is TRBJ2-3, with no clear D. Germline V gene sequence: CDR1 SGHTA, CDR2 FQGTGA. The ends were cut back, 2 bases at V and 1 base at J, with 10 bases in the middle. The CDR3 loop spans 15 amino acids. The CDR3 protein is CASSLLQSGTDTQYF. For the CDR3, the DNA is TGTGCCAGCAGCTTACTTCAATCTGGCACAGATACGCAGTATTTT.

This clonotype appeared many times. The CDR3 DNA reads TGCAGTGCTACCGACAGGGGGCTTCAGCCCCAGCATTTT. This sequence encodes CSATDRGLQPQHF. This rearrangement joins TRBV20-1 to TRBJ1-5; 10 nucleotides match TRBD1. Trimming at V came to 4 bases and at J to 6 bases, leaving 3 bases not matched to a gene. CDR1 DFQATT and CDR2 SNEGSKA come from the germline V gene (reference sequence). CDR3 length equals 13 residues.

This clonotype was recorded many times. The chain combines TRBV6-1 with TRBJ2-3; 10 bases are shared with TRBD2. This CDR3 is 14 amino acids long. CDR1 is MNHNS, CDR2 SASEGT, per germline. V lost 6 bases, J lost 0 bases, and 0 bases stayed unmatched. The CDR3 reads CASRLAGSTDTQYF. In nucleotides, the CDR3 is TGTGCCAGCAGACTAGCGGGAAGCACAGATACGCAGTATTTT.

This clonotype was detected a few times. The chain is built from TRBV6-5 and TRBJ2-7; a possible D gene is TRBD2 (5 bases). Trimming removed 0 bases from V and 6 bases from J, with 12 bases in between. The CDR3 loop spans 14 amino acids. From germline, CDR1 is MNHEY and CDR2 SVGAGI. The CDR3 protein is CASSYSVGRGEQYF. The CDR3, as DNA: TGTGCCAGCAGTTACTCCGTGGGCCGGGGCGAGCAGTACTTC.

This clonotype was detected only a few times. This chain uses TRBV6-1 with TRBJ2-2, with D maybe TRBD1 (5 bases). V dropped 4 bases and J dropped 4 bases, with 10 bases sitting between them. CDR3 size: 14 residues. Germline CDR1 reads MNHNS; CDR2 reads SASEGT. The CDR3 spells CASSADKATGELFF. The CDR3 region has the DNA TGTGCCAGCAGTGCGGACAAGGCCACCGGGGAGCTGTTTTTT.

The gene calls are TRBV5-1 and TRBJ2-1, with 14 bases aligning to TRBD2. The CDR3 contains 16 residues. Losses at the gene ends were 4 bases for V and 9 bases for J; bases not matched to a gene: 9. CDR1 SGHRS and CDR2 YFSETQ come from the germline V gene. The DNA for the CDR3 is TGCGCCAGCAGCCCGAGACTAGCGGGAGGGCCGGTTGAGCAGTTCTTC. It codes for CASSPRLAGGPVEQFF.

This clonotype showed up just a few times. CDR3 bases: TGTGCCAGCAGCCAGGCCCCGGGACAGGGGACTGAAGCTTTCTTT. It is translated as CASSQAPGQGTEAFF. This chain links TRBV3-1 with TRBJ1-1, with TRBD1 matching 10 bases. The CDR3 is 15 residues long. In germline, CDR1 is LGHDT, CDR2 YNNKEL (reference sequence). V trimming: 3 bases; J trimming: 5 bases; junction bases outside the gene matches: 6.

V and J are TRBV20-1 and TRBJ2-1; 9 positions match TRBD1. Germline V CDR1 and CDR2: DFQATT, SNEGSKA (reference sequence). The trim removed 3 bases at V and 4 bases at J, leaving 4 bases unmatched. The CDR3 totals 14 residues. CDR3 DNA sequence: TGCAGTGCTAGCTCAGGACAGGGGTACAATGAGCAGTTCTTC. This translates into CSASSGQGYNEQFF.

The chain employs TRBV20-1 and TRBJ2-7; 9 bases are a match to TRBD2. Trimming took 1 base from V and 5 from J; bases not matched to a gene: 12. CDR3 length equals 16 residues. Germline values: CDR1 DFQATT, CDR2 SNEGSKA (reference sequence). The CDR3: CSARGESGTSSNEQYF. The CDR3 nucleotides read TGCAGTGCTAGAGGTGAATCTGGGACTAGCTCAAACGAGCAGTACTTC.

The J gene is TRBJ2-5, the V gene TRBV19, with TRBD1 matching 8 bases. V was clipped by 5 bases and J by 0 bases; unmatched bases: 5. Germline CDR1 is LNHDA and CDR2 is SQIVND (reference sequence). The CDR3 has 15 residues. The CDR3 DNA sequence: TGTGCCAGTAGTGCGGACAGGGTGGACCAAGAGACCCAGTACTTC. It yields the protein CASSADRVDQETQYF.